Each of the 27 T cell receptor beta chains below was sequenced from the same sample in a study of cytomegalovirus exposure and HLA in healthy donors. Both 60 Vbeta primers and 13 Jbeta primers went into the PCR. Repertoires were generated with immunoSEQ multiplex PCR, while TCRdb's copy carries only in-frame clones and drops some. Of approximately 170,000 clones in the sample, roughly four fifths were seen once. Material: PBMCs. The receptors derive from a middle-aged man in good health and CMV-seronegative.

This chain uses TRBV5-4 with TRBJ2-7; D might be TRBD2 (7 bases). This CDR3 has 16 amino acids. Germline lookup yields CDR1 SGHNT and CDR2 YYREEE (reference sequence). V was shortened by 4 bases and J by 1 base, with 18 bases between the two germline ends. In nucleotides, the CDR3 is TGTGCCAGCAGCCCGAGGGGAGGGGGGGCATCCTACGAGCAGTACTTC. Amino acid sequence: CASSPRGGGASYEQYF.

The chain joins TRBV7-9 to TRBJ2-1; 7 bases line up with TRBD1. Germline CDR1 SEHNR, CDR2 FQNEAQ (reference sequence). The CDR3 runs 16 residues. V lost 7 bases and J lost 3; bases outside the gene matches: 12. The CDR3 nucleotides read TGTGCCAGCACCACTTCAAATTGGGACAGCTACAATGAGCAGTTCTTC. Protein product: CASTTSNWDSYNEQFF.

This chain links TRBV29-1 with TRBJ1-1, with D possibly TRBD1 on 6 matching bases. V lost 7 bases to trimming and J lost 0 bases, with 15 bases between them. The CDR3 has 14 amino acids. Germline loops: CDR1 SQVTM, CDR2 ANQGSEA. The CDR3 nucleotides are TGCAGCGGGCAGGGGCGACGCATGAACACTGAAGCTTTCTTT. It codes for CSGQGRRMNTEAFF.

The chain combines TRBV19 with TRBJ1-5, with D unclear. CDR3 length: 14 residues. The V gene's germline CDR1 is LNHDA and CDR2 SQIVND (reference sequence). V was trimmed by 1 base and J by 6 bases, leaving 10 bases between them. CDR3 DNA: TGTGCCAGTAGTATAGTAGCGGCGGCTCAGCCCCAGCATTTT. Protein product: CASSIVAAAQPQHF.

This clone was seen only once. The chain joins TRBV21-1 to TRBJ1-2. TRBV21-1 is labeled a pseudogene. This CDR3 has 11 residues. The CDR3 region is CASSKKGSDTF. The DNA for the CDR3 is TGTGCCAGCAGCAAAAAAGGGAGCGACACCTTC.

The CDR3 DNA is TGTGCCAGCAGCCCTACCCCCCTCGAGCAGTACTTC. Amino acid sequence: CASSPTPLEQYF. The J gene is TRBJ2-7, the V gene TRBV2, with unresolved D. The CDR3 has 12 residues. Germline lookup yields CDR1 SNHLY and CDR2 FYNNEI. Trimming shortened V by 6 bases and J by 6 bases, and 12 bases separated the two germline ends.

The V call is TRBV5-8, the J call TRBJ1-1; 8 nucleotides align to TRBD1. Germline V gives CDR1 SGHTS, CDR2 YDEGEE. The CDR3 extends over 14 amino acids. With V trimmed by 4 bases and J by 1 base, 3 bases remained unmatched. The CDR3 sequence: CASSTGTGNTEAFF. CDR3 nucleotide sequence: TGTGCCAGCAGCACCGGGACAGGGAACACTGAAGCTTTCTTT.

This clone has just a few counts. This chain connects TRBV9 to TRBJ2-3; TRBD1 matches at 7 bases. The J segment lost 5 bases and the V segment lost 0 bases, leaving 15 bases of the junction unmatched. Germline CDR1 SGDLS, CDR2 YYNGEE. The CDR3 covers 18 residues. The CDR3 region has the DNA TGTGCCAGCAGCGTAGTGGATCCCTGGACAGGCGGCAAAGATACGCAGTATTTT. Protein product: CASSVVDPWTGGKDTQYF.

The V call is TRBV29-1, the J call TRBJ2-1, with a weak D call TRBD2 (5 bases). The length of the CDR3 is 15 residues. In germline, CDR1 is SQVTM, CDR2 ANQGSEA. Trimming shortened V by 7 bases and J by 4 bases, and 20 bases separated the two germline ends. CDR3 residues: CSAYARLSGYNEQFF. The CDR3 nucleotides are TGCAGCGCCTACGCCAGACTCTCGGGGTACAATGAGCAGTTCTTC.

V gene TRBV27 combines with J gene TRBJ1-2; weak D call: TRBD1 (6 bases). The V gene lost 4 bases and the J gene lost 3 bases, with 12 bases spanning the gap. The CDR3 loop spans 14 amino acids. The V gene's germline CDR1 is MNHEY and CDR2 SMNVEV (reference sequence). In DNA form, the CDR3 reads TGTGCCAGCAGTTACGACAGGTCCTACTATGGCTACACCTTC. It encodes CASSYDRSYYGYTF.

This chain uses TRBV15 with TRBJ2-1, with a possible D match to TRBD2 (5 bases). CDR3 size: 16 residues. Germline lookup yields CDR1 LNHNV and CDR2 YYDKDF (reference sequence). V lost 8 bases to trimming and J lost 1 base, with 18 bases between them. Here the CDR3 reads CATSEPGLSSYNEQFF. CDR3 bases: TGTGCCACCTCAGAGCCGGGATTAAGTTCCTACAATGAGCAGTTCTTC.

The rearrangement links TRBV7-9 to TRBJ2-1; 9 bases align to TRBD1. J lost 6 bases, V lost 4 bases, and 1 base had no gene match. The CDR3 is made up of 13 amino acids. Per the germline V gene, CDR1 is SEHNR and CDR2 is FQNEAQ (reference sequence). CDR3 bases: TGTGCCAGCAGCTGGACAGGGGCCAATGAGCAGTTCTTC. Translated, it gives CASSWTGANEQFF.

This clone turned up a few times. This sequence joins TRBV10-1 and TRBJ1-1; possible D gene TRBD1, 6 bases. This CDR3 is built from 14 residues. The V gene's germline CDR1 is WNHNN and CDR2 SYGVQD (reference sequence). V was pared by 3 bases and J by 3 bases, with 11 bases between. The CDR3 loop is CASSENREHTEAFF. DNA for the CDR3: TGCGCCAGCAGTGAAAACAGGGAACACACTGAAGCTTTCTTT.

The genes are TRBV15 and TRBJ2-1; 9 nucleotides agree with TRBD1. Looked up from germline, CDR1 is LNHNV and CDR2 is YYDKDF (reference sequence). The CDR3 totals 17 residues. Trimming cost V 0 bases and J 5 bases; bases outside gene matches: 8. DNA of the CDR3: TGTGCCACCAGCAGAGATTTACCGGACAGGGGTAACAATGAGCAGTTCTTC. Protein product: CATSRDLPDRGNNEQFF. Filled out from reference TRBV15 and TRBJ2-1, the complete variable domain reads DAMVIQNPRYQVTQFGKPVTLSCSQTLNHNVMYWYQQKSSQAPKLLFHYYDKDFNNEADTPDNFQSRRPNTSFCFLDIRSPGLGDTAMYLCATSRDLPDRGNNEQFFGPGTRLTVL.

The CDR3 sequence: CASSLGPSDTTDTQYF. Written as DNA, the CDR3 is TGTGCCAGCAGTCTCGGCCCATCAGACACCACAGATACGCAGTATTTT. The V call is TRBV28, the J call TRBJ2-3; D remains ambiguous. V was clipped by 5 bases and J by 2 bases, with 17 bases between them. This CDR3 comprises 16 residues. Germline V gives CDR1 MDHEN, CDR2 SYDVKM.

The chain uses TRBV27 and TRBJ1-5; the D gene is possibly TRBD1 (5 bases). The V gene's germline CDR1 is MNHEY and CDR2 SMNVEV (reference sequence). The CDR3 is made up of 15 amino acids. V shed 0 bases and J shed 5 bases, with 11 bases lying between them. CDR3 loop: CASSLSWQGDQPQHF. As DNA, the CDR3 is TGTGCCAGCAGTTTATCATGGCAGGGTGATCAGCCCCAGCATTTT.

This chain links TRBV19 with TRBJ1-1; 11 bases match TRBD1. Unmatched junction bases numbered 8, after V lost 5 bases and J lost 9 bases. This CDR3 is 14 amino acids long. Germline CDR1 LNHDA, CDR2 SQIVND (reference sequence). The chain's CDR3 is CASSLRDRGFKAFF. The CDR3, as DNA: TGTGCCAGTAGTCTCCGGGACAGGGGGTTCAAAGCTTTCTTT.

J is TRBJ1-2 and V is TRBV28; D remains ambiguous. The CDR3 contains 13 residues. Between the trimmed V and J ends, which lost 4 bases and 4 bases, there was a span of 10 bases. Germline V gene data show CDR1 as MDHEN and CDR2 as SYDVKM. CDR3 sequence (DNA): TGTGCCAGCAGTTCGGGATTCTTCTATGGCTACACCTTC. This codes for CASSSGFFYGYTF.

The chain links TRBV10-3 to TRBJ2-3; TRBD1 matches 7 bases. Germline values: CDR1 ENHRY, CDR2 SYGVKD. CDR3 length: 16 residues. V lost 7 bases to trimming and J lost 3 bases; unmatched junction nucleotides: 13. The CDR3 is CAIKSPRDRKTDTQYF. The CDR3 DNA is TGTGCCATCAAATCACCCCGGGACAGAAAAACAGATACGCAGTATTTT.

The V and J genes are TRBV7-8 and TRBJ1-4; D unresolved. This CDR3 contains 16 residues. Trimming cost V 1 base and J 7 bases, with 16 bases left between them. The germline V gene encodes CDR1 SGHVS and CDR2 FQNEAQ. The CDR3 loop reads CASSLVGHSIAEKLFF. The CDR3 DNA is TGTGCCAGCAGCTTAGTTGGGCACAGCATTGCTGAAAAACTGTTTTTT.

This clone turned up a few times. The chain links TRBV30 to TRBJ1-1; a possible D gene is TRBD1 (5 bases). Per the germline V gene, CDR1 is GTSNPN and CDR2 is SVGIG (reference sequence). The CDR3 length is 15 residues. V lost 3 bases, J lost 1 base, and 15 bases lay in between. DNA of the CDR3: TGTGCCTGGAGCGCAGGTGACCAGGGGAACACTGAAGCTTTCTTT. Translated, it gives CAWSAGDQGNTEAFF.

The CDR3 sequence is CASRAGTENTEAFF. CDR3 DNA: TGTGCCAGCAGGGCCGGGACAGAGAACACTGAAGCTTTCTTT. The J gene is TRBJ1-1, the V gene TRBV6-1, with 7 bases that match TRBD1. Germline values: CDR1 MNHNS, CDR2 SASEGT. The trim removed 6 bases at V and 1 base at J, leaving 5 bases unmatched. The CDR3 runs 14 residues.

The chain employs TRBV6-4 and TRBJ1-2; tentative D call: TRBD1 (5 bases). Germline CDR1 MRHNA, CDR2 SNTAGT. Deletions cut 5 bases from V and 7 bases from J, with 14 bases between. The CDR3 loop spans 13 amino acids. This CDR3 reads CASSYYQGSGYTF. The CDR3 DNA reads as TGTGCCAGCAGTTATTACCAGGGATCTGGCTACACCTTC.

The V call is TRBV5-8, the J call TRBJ1-3; TRBD1 might be the D (5 bases). This CDR3 has 16 amino acids. Germline assignment: CDR1 SGHTS and CDR2 YDEGEE. Trimming cost V 6 bases and J 1 base, with 17 bases left between them. In nucleotides, the CDR3 is TGTGCCAGCACCCCCGGGGGGAGTCTTTCTGGAAACACCATATATTTT. This gives the protein CASTPGGSLSGNTIYF.

The CDR3 DNA sequence: TGTGCCAGTACCGATCCAGGGGGGTCCGGGGCCAACGTCCTGACTTTC. This translates into CASTDPGGSGANVLTF. The rearrangement links TRBV19 to TRBJ2-6, with D possibly being TRBD1 (7 bases). The CDR3 length is 16 residues. CDR1 and CDR2 (germline): LNHDA, SQIVND (reference sequence). The V gene lost 7 bases and the J gene lost 4 bases, with 17 bases spanning the gap.

The chain has TRBV6-5 and TRBJ1-2; 9 positions agree with TRBD1. The CDR3 sequence is 14 residues long. Germline CDR1 is MNHEY and CDR2 is SVGAGI. After removal of 2 bases from V and 7 bases from J, the junction contained 5 bases not matched to a gene. The DNA of the CDR3 is TGTGCCAGCAGTTACCTCGGGGGACAGGGTGGCTACACCTTC. Its protein product is CASSYLGGQGGYTF.

The rearrangement joins TRBV2 to TRBJ2-7, with D perhaps TRBD1 (6 bases). From germline, CDR1 is SNHLY and CDR2 FYNNEI. The CDR3 runs to 14 residues. V lost 5 bases to trimming and J lost 7 bases, with 18 bases between them. The CDR3 reads CASSSQGPVGEQYF. DNA for the CDR3: TGTGCCAGCAGTAGCCAGGGGCCCGTTGGTGAGCAGTACTTC.